One and the same sample provided the 20 T cell receptor beta chains below, sequenced in a study of shared clonotypes between healthy human individuals. The repertoire was sequenced with immunoSEQ multiplex PCR; TCRdb's copy has only in-frame clones and lacks some. The sample lists around 1,100,000 clones, around 77% occurring once. The sequenced sample consisted of memory CD4+ T cells from PBMCs. Subset defined: CD45RA-negative fraction. These receptors came from a man between 18 and 29 years old in good health. Some clones in this sample may be carry-over from other donors' samples.

The chain joins TRBV18 to TRBJ1-2; D is undetermined. Per germline, CDR1 KGHSH and CDR2 LQKENI. The V and J ends lost 4 bases and 4 bases respectively, with 10 bases between them. This CDR3 comprises 13 residues. CDR3 protein: CASSRSDTYGYTF. The DNA of the CDR3 is TGTGCCAGCTCACGATCTGACACCTATGGCTACACCTTC.

This clone appeared a single time. The genes are TRBV7-8 and TRBJ2-7, with 7 positions matching TRBD1. The J segment lost 7 bases and the V segment lost 5 bases, leaving 11 bases of the junction unmatched. Germline lookup yields CDR1 SGHVS and CDR2 FQNEAQ. The CDR3 is made up of 14 amino acids. The CDR3 DNA is TGTGCCAGCAGCAGGGACCCGGGACAGCCTGAGCAGTACTTC. It specifies CASSRDPGQPEQYF.

The chain recombines TRBV6-6 with TRBJ2-7; TRBD2 matches at 9 bases. From germline, CDR1 is MNHNY and CDR2 SVGAGI (reference sequence). V dropped 8 bases and J dropped 5; count of bases not matched to a gene: 7. The CDR3 extends over 13 amino acids. The CDR3 protein is CASYSGSIDEQYF. In DNA form, the CDR3 reads TGTGCCAGCTATAGCGGGAGTATCGACGAGCAGTACTTC.

The chain links TRBV18 to TRBJ1-1; tentative D call: TRBD1 (6 bases). The ends were cut back, 5 bases at V and 0 bases at J, with 13 bases in the middle. The CDR3 length is 15 residues. Germline CDR1 KGHSH, CDR2 LQKENI. CDR3 in DNA: TGTGCCAGCTCATCCGGGGGCGCCGTGAACACTGAAGCTTTCTTT. Its translation: CASSSGGAVNTEAFF.

This clone was seen once. This CDR3 reads CASSRGTGRMGQPQHF. Written as DNA, the CDR3 is TGTGCCAGCAGCCGCGGGACAGGGCGGATGGGTCAGCCCCAGCATTTT. J is TRBJ1-5 and V is TRBV5-8, with 9 nucleotides matching TRBD1. After removal of 4 bases from V and 6 bases from J, the junction contained 11 bases not matched to a gene. Germline V lookup: CDR1 SGHTS, CDR2 YDEGEE. This CDR3 is 16 amino acids long.

Notes on this clone: The sample contains more than one DNA sequence encoding this CDR3. The genes are TRBV2 and TRBJ1-5, with D possibly matching TRBD1 (5 bases). The CDR3 spans 15 residues. CDR1 is SNHLY and CDR2 is FYNNEI in the germline V gene. The V gene lost 5 bases and the J gene lost 2 bases, with 13 bases spanning the gap. This CDR3 reads CASSPTGRGNQPQHF. CDR3 sequence (DNA): TGTGCCAGCAGTCCAACAGGTAGGGGCAATCAGCCCCAGCATTTT.

The chain links TRBV7-7 to TRBJ2-5; TRBD2 aligns across 7 bases. Germline-derived CDR1 and CDR2 are SSHAT and FNYEAQ (reference sequence). The CDR3 length is 13 residues. The CDR3 nucleotides are TGTGCTACCTCCCGGGGGGAGGGAGAGACCCAGTACTTC. It yields the protein CATSRGEGETQYF.

Comment on this clone: The sample has other DNA sequences that encode this CDR3 too. V is TRBV19 and J is TRBJ1-3, with a weak D call TRBD1 (5 bases). The V end was cut by 3 bases, the J end by 4 bases, with 13 bases between. CDR1 is LNHDA and CDR2 is SQIVND in the germline V gene (reference sequence). This CDR3 comprises 15 residues. The CDR3 reads CASSMRGAGGNTIYF. DNA of the CDR3: TGTGCCAGTAGTATGAGAGGGGCTGGAGGAAACACCATATATTTT.

The chain has TRBV29-1 and TRBJ2-5, with TRBD1 matching 10 bases. CDR3 length: 14 residues. Trimming took 6 bases from V and 4 from J; bases not matched to a gene: 8. The V gene's germline CDR1 is SQVTM and CDR2 ANQGSEA. Here the CDR3 reads CSVGGQGHVETQYF. CDR3 nucleotide sequence: TGCAGCGTAGGGGGACAGGGGCATGTAGAGACCCAGTACTTC.

This clone was counted ten times or more. The chain uses TRBV5-4 and TRBJ2-7; TRBD2 matches 11 bases. After removal of 4 bases from V and 4 bases from J, the junction contained 13 bases not matched to a gene. The CDR3 runs 17 residues. Germline CDR1 reads SGHNT; CDR2 reads YYREEE (reference sequence). CDR3 region: CASSPGGASGRIYEQYF. The CDR3 nucleotides are TGTGCCAGCAGCCCCGGTGGAGCTAGCGGGAGGATTTACGAGCAGTACTTC. Full variable domain (missing parts from reference TRBV5-4 and TRBJ2-7): ETGVTQSPTHLIKTRGQQVTLRCSSQSGHNTVSWYQQALGQGPQFIFQYYREEENGRGNFPPRFSGLQFPNYSSELNVNALELDDSALYLCASSPGGASGRIYEQYFGPGTRLTVT.

The genes are TRBV5-1 and TRBJ2-1, with D maybe TRBD1 (5 bases). From germline, CDR1 is SGHRS and CDR2 YFSETQ. V was pared by 4 bases and J by 5 bases, with 13 bases between. There are 14 residues in the CDR3. As DNA, the CDR3 is TGCGCCAGCAGCACGCAGGGCACCGACAATGAGCAGTTCTTC. It is translated as CASSTQGTDNEQFF. The full variable domain, rest sourced from reference TRBV5-1 and TRBJ2-1, is KAGVTQTPRYLIKTRGQQVTLSCSPISGHRSVSWYQQTPGQGLQFLFEYFSETQRNKGNFPGRFSGRQFSNSRSEMNVSTLELGDSALYLCASSTQGTDNEQFFGPGTRLTVL.

V is TRBV28 and J is TRBJ2-5; D uncertain. The CDR3 spans 11 residues. The V and J ends lost 7 bases and 8 bases respectively, with 11 bases between them. Per germline, CDR1 MDHEN and CDR2 SYDVKM. The CDR3 is CASTIGGTQYF. CDR3 sequence (DNA): TGTGCCAGCACTATAGGTGGAACCCAGTACTTC.

V usage is TRBV14 and J usage is TRBJ2-2; 11 bases map to TRBD2. Looked up from germline, CDR1 is SGHDN and CDR2 is FVKESK. With 0 bases clipped from V and 8 bases from J, the junction kept 11 bases outside the gene matches. CDR3 length equals 18 residues. The CDR3 region has the DNA TGTGCCAGCAGCCAAGATTCTAGCGGGAGGTTCCTGCGGGGGGAGCTGTTTTTT. Its translation: CASSQDSSGRFLRGELFF.

The chain couples TRBV27 to TRBJ2-2, with D possibly matching TRBD2 (5 bases). Germline assignment: CDR1 MNHEY and CDR2 SMNVEV (reference sequence). There are 15 residues in the CDR3. V lost 2 bases and J lost 3, with 10 bases in between. The CDR3 bases are TGTGCCAGCAGTTTACTCGGGATCGACACCGGGGAGCTGTTTTTT. This gives the protein CASSLLGIDTGELFF.

The rearrangement uses TRBV28 and TRBJ1-4; D remains ambiguous. Germline-derived CDR1 and CDR2 are MDHEN and SYDVKM. The length of the CDR3 is 17 residues. V was cut by 6 bases and J by 0 bases, with 17 bases left in between. Here the CDR3 reads CASSRGRKFATNEKLFF. The CDR3 nucleotides are TGTGCCAGCAGCCGCGGACGGAAGTTTGCAACTAATGAAAAACTGTTTTTT.

The rearrangement links TRBV29-1 to TRBJ2-7, with TRBD1 identical over 8 bases. The CDR3 is made up of 11 amino acids. Trimming at V came to 7 bases and at J to 3 bases, leaving 2 bases not matched to a gene. Germline lookup yields CDR1 SQVTM and CDR2 ANQGSEA. DNA for the CDR3: TGCAGCGGGGGACAGGACTACGAGCAGTACTTC. Amino acid sequence: CSGGQDYEQYF.

The rearrangement uses TRBV7-9 and TRBJ2-5; 15 nucleotides agree with TRBD2. Germline V gene data show CDR1 as SEHNR and CDR2 as FQNEAQ (reference sequence). Unmatched junction bases numbered 7, after V lost 3 bases and J lost 5 bases. CDR3 size: 17 residues. The CDR3 here is CASSFGLAGGPRETQYF. The CDR3 DNA reads TGTGCCAGCAGCTTTGGACTAGCGGGAGGGCCGAGGGAGACCCAGTACTTC.

The chain links TRBV27 to TRBJ2-7; D remains unclear. CDR1 and CDR2 (germline): MNHEY, SMNVEV (reference sequence). Trimming removed 2 bases at V and 3 bases at J, with 14 bases between. The CDR3 loop spans 15 amino acids. CDR3 amino acids: CASSLILGKGYEQYF. In nucleotides, the CDR3 is TGTGCCAGCAGTTTAATATTGGGAAAGGGCTACGAGCAGTACTTC.

V and J are TRBV14 and TRBJ2-5, with D possibly TRBD2 on 5 matching bases. Germline lookup yields CDR1 SGHDN and CDR2 FVKESK. There are 14 residues in the CDR3. Trimming pared 9 bases from V and 4 bases from J, leaving 18 bases between. The CDR3 DNA follows: TGTGCCAGTAGGCCCGGAGGAGCGTTAGAGACCCAGTACTTC. Encoded protein: CASRPGGALETQYF.

The genes are TRBV5-1 and TRBJ2-7; 11 bases match TRBD1. This CDR3 contains 15 residues. Germline CDR1 is SGHRS and CDR2 is YFSETQ. The V gene end was trimmed by 0 bases and the J gene end by 7 bases; junction bases not matched to a gene: 6. The CDR3 bases are TGCGCCAGCAGCTTGGATCCGGACAGGGGGCGAGAGCAGTACTTC. Encoded protein: CASSLDPDRGREQYF.